These T cell receptor beta chains were read from a single sample in a study of T-cell memory formation after mild COVID-19. Via MiXCR, TCRdb re-called the 5' RACE reads, giving one row per CDR3 protein. This table holds approximately 30,000 distinct CDR3 sequences, roughly 7.2% found once. The sequenced sample consisted of PBMCs or a T cell subset sorted from them (not recorded which). These receptors all come from a man between 18 and 29 years old who had mild COVID-19 (a few samples of this study predate the infection). Cell type and time point are not known. CDR3s include the opening cysteine and the closing phenylalanine or tryptophan. A D gene is named only where the DNA matches it firmly. Some rows have no size entry. The others give once, few or many, or a class for an expanded clone.

TRBJ2-7,NA,few,TRBV7-9,TGTGCCAGCAGGCGGGGGCTTGGGAGCTCCTACGAGCAGTACTTC,CASRRGLGSSYEQYF
TRBJ2-5,NA,medium-sized,TRBV6-2/TRBV6-3,TGTGCCAGCAGTGCCGGCACCAGTGATCAAGAGACCCAGTACTTC,CASSAGTSDQETQYF
TRBJ2-1,TRBD2,NA,TRBV9,TGTGCCAGCAGCGTAGCGGGCCTAGCGGAGTACAATGAGCAGTTCTTC,CASSVAGLAEYNEQFF
TRBJ2-3,NA,NA,TRBV9,TGTGCCAGCAGCGTCCTTACAGATACGCAGTATTTT,CASSVLTDTQYF
TRBJ1-3,TRBD1,many,TRBV7-2,TGTGCCAGCAGCTACACCGGGACAGGTTCTGGAAACACCATATATTTT,CASSYTGTGSGNTIYF
TRBJ2-1,NA,medium-sized,TRBV4-3,TGCGCCAGCAGCCAAGGGCGGGCACGTGAGCAGTTCTTC,CASSQGRAREQFF
TRBJ1-5,NA,medium-sized,TRBV5-5,TGTGCCAGCAGCTTATACCGGGACTCCCCCAGGCCCCAGCATTTT,CASSLYRDSPRPQHF
TRBJ2-1,NA,NA,TRBV5-1,TGCGCCAGCAGCTCAGGGCAGTTCTTC,CASSSGQFF
TRBJ2-1,TRBD2,few,TRBV18,TGTGCCAGCTCACCACAGACTAGCGATGAGCAGTTCTTC,CASSPQTSDEQFF
TRBJ2-3,TRBD1,many,TRBV29-1,TGCAGCGTCGGGGACAGGGTTTCGTCCCTTACAGATACGCAGTATTTT,CSVGDRVSSLTDTQYF
TRBJ1-1,TRBD1,many,TRBV20-1,TGCAGTGCTCCCTCCGGGACAGGGTGGACTGAAGCTTTCTTT,CSAPSGTGWTEAFF
TRBJ2-1,TRBD1,many,TRBV12-3/TRBV12-4,TGTGCCAGCAGTTGGGGACAGAACTACAATGAGCAGTTCTTC,CASSWGQNYNEQFF
TRBJ2-3,NA,NA,TRBV28,TGTGCCAGCGGTGGTAGCTTCACAGATACGCAGTATTTT,CASGGSFTDTQYF
TRBJ2-1,NA,many,TRBV5-6,TGTGCCAGCAGCTTGGTCCGGGGGAACAGCTATGAGCAGTTCTTC,CASSLVRGNSYEQFF
TRBJ2-3,NA,few,TRBV18,TGTGCCAGCTCACCACCGGGCTTGCCTGCAGCTAGCACAGATACGCAGTATTTT,CASSPPGLPAASTDTQYF
TRBJ2-1,TRBD2,many,TRBV20-1,TGCAGTGCCCCTCCGAGGACTAGCGATGCTGAGCAGTTCTTC,CSAPPRTSDAEQFF
TRBJ1-4,NA,many,TRBV4-3,TGCGCCAGCAGCCAAAACACGGAAAATGAAAAACTGTTTTTT,CASSQNTENEKLFF
TRBJ2-3,TRBD1,many,TRBV29-1,TGCAGCGCCCCCCGGGGACAGGGCACAGATACGCAGTATTTT,CSAPRGQGTDTQYF
TRBJ1-1,NA,large,TRBV7-2,TGTGCCAGCGGGCGGTTGGGGGCTTTCTTT,CASGRLGAFF
TRBJ2-7,NA,many,TRBV10-3,TGTGCCATCAGTGACACTAAGGGACGGATCGAGCAGTACTTC,CAISDTKGRIEQYF
TRBJ1-6,TRBD1,NA,TRBV27,TGTGCCAGCAGTTCCGGACAGGGAACCTATAATTCACCCCTCCACTTT,CASSSGQGTYNSPLHF
TRBJ1-6,NA,many,TRBV5-1,TGCGCCAGCAGCCTCCAGCCGAATTCACCCCTCCACTTT,CASSLQPNSPLHF
TRBJ2-7,TRBD1,many,TRBV7-2,TGTGCCAGCAGCCAAGGCGGGACAGGGGGCTACGAGCAGTACTTC,CASSQGGTGGYEQYF
TRBJ1-5,NA,many,TRBV19,TGTGCCACCCATCCCGGGGGGAATCAGCCCCAGCATTTT,CATHPGGNQPQHF
TRBJ2-5,TRBD1,many,TRBV7-9,TGTGCCAGCAGCTTCTCGGGACAGGGAATCGAGACCCAGTACTTC,CASSFSGQGIETQYF
TRBJ1-1,NA,many,TRBV5-1,TGCGCCAGCAGCTTGGAGGGATTGAACACTGAAGCTTTCTTT,CASSLEGLNTEAFF
TRBJ1-6,NA,NA,TRBV28,TGTGCCAGCAGGTCTTGGGAGGAAAGTTCACCCCTCCACTTT,CASRSWEESSPLHF
TRBJ2-2,TRBD2,few,TRBV6-2/TRBV6-3,TGTGCCAGCAATGGACTAGCGGCGAACACCGGGGAGCTGTTTTTT,CASNGLAANTGELFF
TRBJ2-7,NA,many,TRBV18,TGTGCCAGCTCACCAGCTTCCCTGAGGGACGAGCAGTACTTC,CASSPASLRDEQYF
TRBJ2-3,TRBD1,many,TRBV11-2,TGTGCCAGCAGCAGGGGGACCTATTTGGACAGGGGGCACTCAGATACGCAGTATTTT,CASSRGTYLDRGHSDTQYF
TRBJ2-3,TRBD1,many,TRBV6-5,TGTGCCAGCATTGAACAGGGGGGCCGGACAGATACGCAGTATTTT,CASIEQGGRTDTQYF
TRBJ1-5,TRBD1,many,TRBV4-2,TGTGCCAGCAGCCAAGTTATGGGTAAACAGGGGCTGCCCCAGCATTTT,CASSQVMGKQGLPQHF
TRBJ2-4,NA,many,TRBV30,TGTGCCTGGTGGGCAGGGAGGGGGTTACACATTCAGTACTTC,CAWWAGRGLHIQYF
TRBJ2-1,TRBD1,many,TRBV7-3,TGTGCCAGCAGCTCCGGGACAGGGGAAAATGAGCAGTTCTTC,CASSSGTGENEQFF
TRBJ2-1,NA,few,TRBV2,TGTGCCAGCAGTGAGTGGAATGAGCAGTTCTTC,CASSEWNEQFF
TRBJ2-7,NA,many,TRBV5-1,TGCGCCAGCAGCGAGATAGGGGTTCCCGAGGCGGAGCAGTACTTC,CASSEIGVPEAEQYF
TRBJ1-1,NA,many,TRBV20-1,TGCAGTGCTATCAGACAGGACACGAACACTGAAGCTTTCTTT,CSAIRQDTNTEAFF
TRBJ2-1,NA,many,TRBV20-1,TGCAGTGCTCTAGGAATCGAGGAGCAGTTCTTC,CSALGIEEQFF
TRBJ2-1,NA,many,TRBV5-1,TGCGCCAGCAGCTTGGCAGTCCTAACAAACAATGAGCAGTTCTTC,CASSLAVLTNNEQFF
TRBJ2-3,TRBD1,many,TRBV7-8,TGTGCCAGCAGCGCAACAGGGGGTCGAGCTGCAGATACGCAGTATTTT,CASSATGGRAADTQYF
TRBJ1-1,TRBD1,many,TRBV2,TGTGCCAGCAGTCCCGGGACAGGGTATGAAGCTTTCTTT,CASSPGTGYEAFF
TRBJ1-4,NA,many,TRBV27,TGTGCCAGCAGTTGGGCCGTACGAGAAAAACTGTTTTTT,CASSWAVREKLFF
TRBJ2-3,NA,many,TRBV5-6,TGTGCCAGCAGCTCCCTTGAGACGGGTCTCAACACAGATACGCAGTATTTT,CASSSLETGLNTDTQYF
TRBJ1-2,NA,many,TRBV15,TGTGCCACCAGCAGAGATTCCGGCAGCTATGGCTACACCTTC,CATSRDSGSYGYTF
TRBJ2-1,TRBD2,many,TRBV30,TGTGCCTGGAGTGTGTTAGCGGGGGGGTACAATGAGCAGTTCTTC,CAWSVLAGGYNEQFF
TRBJ2-2,TRBD1,many,TRBV6-5,TGTGCCAGCAGTTATCGGTCCGGGACAGCGGCCGGGGAGCTGTTTTTT,CASSYRSGTAAGELFF
TRBJ2-2,NA,NA,TRBV19,TGTGTCACCCGAGCCGGGGAGCTGTTTTTT,CVTRAGELFF
TRBJ2-1,NA,many,TRBV7-9,TGTGCCAGCAGCTTAGTGGGGACTCCCAACCAGCAGTTCTTC,CASSLVGTPNQQFF
TRBJ2-4,NA,few,TRBV28,TGTGCCAGCAGTCGCGGGGGCAAACCGGGAAACATTCAGTACTTC,CASSRGGKPGNIQYF
TRBJ1-4,NA,few,TRBV7-7,TGTGCTAGCAGCTTAGCACAGGGAGACGAAAAACTGTTTTTT,CASSLAQGDEKLFF
TRBJ2-5,NA,many,TRBV5-1,TGCGCCAGCAGCTTCGCGGGGCTTGAGACCCAGTACTTC,CASSFAGLETQYF
TRBJ2-3,TRBD2,many,TRBV3-1,TGTGCCAGCGCACTAGCGGGGGTATCAGATACGCAGTATTTT,CASALAGVSDTQYF
TRBJ2-7,NA,many,TRBV5-1,TGCGCCAGCAGCCTAGGGCAGTTACAAGGCGAGCAGTACTTC,CASSLGQLQGEQYF